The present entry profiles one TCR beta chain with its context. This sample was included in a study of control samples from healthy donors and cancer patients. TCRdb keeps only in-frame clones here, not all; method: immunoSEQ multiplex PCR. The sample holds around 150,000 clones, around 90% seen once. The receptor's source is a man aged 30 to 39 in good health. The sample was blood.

The CDR3 protein is CSASGRGLQPQHF. The CDR3 DNA is TGCAGTGCTAGTGGTCGGGGGCTTCAGCCCCAGCATTTT. The V gene is TRBV20-1, the J gene TRBJ1-5; possible D gene TRBD1, 6 bases. Trimming took 3 bases from V and 6 from J, leaving 12 bases between them. The CDR3 length is 13 residues. The V gene's germline CDR1 is DFQATT and CDR2 SNEGSKA (reference sequence).